One and the same sample provided the 21 T cell receptor beta chains below, sequenced in a study of blood T cell repertoires in COVID-19. The repertoire was sequenced with immunoSEQ multiplex PCR; TCRdb's copy has only in-frame clones and lacks some. The table has approximately 50,000 clones, approximately 85% seen once. Sequencing was performed on peripheral blood. The receptors were sampled from a man in his fifties or sixties with acute or convalescent COVID-19.

The chain links TRBV5-1 to TRBJ2-1; D remains unclear. CDR1 and CDR2 from the germline V gene are SGHRS and YFSETQ. The CDR3 extends over 15 amino acids. Trimming took 1 base from V and 0 from J, leaving 8 bases between them. This CDR3 reads CASSLKSSSYNEQFF. In DNA, the CDR3 is TGCGCCAGCAGCTTGAAGTCTAGCTCCTACAATGAGCAGTTCTTC.

The chain carries TRBV19 and TRBJ1-1; no clear D gene. This CDR3 contains 16 residues. V was clipped by 5 bases and J by 0 bases, with 16 bases between them. Per germline, CDR1 LNHDA and CDR2 SQIVND (reference sequence). The CDR3 spells CASSSGSGPLNTEAFF. The CDR3 DNA is TGTGCCAGTAGTTCTGGTAGTGGGCCCCTGAACACTGAAGCTTTCTTT.

The CDR3: CAIAPQDNSPLHF. The CDR3 DNA reads as TGTGCCATCGCACCACAAGATAATTCACCCCTCCACTTT. The J gene is TRBJ1-6, the V gene TRBV10-3; D gene unclear. Germline CDR1 and CDR2: ENHRY and SYGVKD. Trimming stripped 8 bases from V and 5 bases from J, with 10 bases between. The CDR3 runs to 13 residues.

The chain carries TRBV2 and TRBJ2-6, with 11 bases fitting TRBD2. V gave up 6 bases and J gave up 10 bases; unmatched junction bases: 5. Looked up from germline, CDR1 is SNHLY and CDR2 is FYNNEI. The CDR3 covers 14 residues. The CDR3 reads CASRLAGAENVLTF. As DNA, the CDR3 is TGTGCCAGCAGACTAGCGGGAGCAGAAAACGTCCTGACTTTC. Filled out from reference TRBV2 and TRBJ2-6, the complete variable domain reads EPEVTQTPSHQVTQMGQEVILRCVPISNHLYFYWYRQILGQKVEFLVSFYNNEISEKSEIFDDQFSVERPDGSNFTLKIRSTKLEDSAMYFCASRLAGAENVLTFGAGSRLTVL.

This clone has only one observation. The chain employs TRBV6-5 and TRBJ1-1; D is unclear. The CDR3 consists of 15 residues. Germline assignment: CDR1 MNHEY and CDR2 SVGAGI. V was cut by 7 bases and J by 5 bases, with 20 bases left in between. The CDR3 region is CASTNTGGLGTEAFF. The CDR3 bases are TGTGCCAGCACTAACACTGGTGGGCTTGGAACTGAAGCTTTCTTT.

The rearrangement links TRBV2 to TRBJ1-4; TRBD1 matches at 10 bases. J lost 5 bases, V lost 7 bases, and 7 bases had no gene match. CDR3 length: 15 amino acids. Germline CDR1 reads SNHLY; CDR2 reads FYNNEI. CDR3 DNA sequence: TGTGCCAGCACCTTGGGGGGACAGGGGAATGAAAAACTGTTTTTT. Translation gives CASTLGGQGNEKLFF.

The rearrangement links TRBV30 to TRBJ1-6; D uncertain. The CDR3 runs to 12 residues. The germline gives CDR1 GTSNPN, CDR2 SVGIG (reference sequence). V lost 6 bases and J 9 bases, leaving 12 bases between the germline ends. CDR3: CACDREGSPLHF. The CDR3 DNA follows: TGTGCCTGCGACCGCGAGGGTTCACCCCTCCACTTT.

The CDR3 sequence is CASSPGQNEKLFF. CDR3 nucleotide sequence: TGTGCCAGCAGCCCAGGACAGAATGAAAAACTGTTTTTT. The chain recombines TRBV7-9 with TRBJ1-4; D perhaps matches TRBD1 (6 bases). With 5 bases removed from V and 5 bases from J, the gap between germline ends came to 9 bases. Germline CDR1 and CDR2: SEHNR and FQNEAQ (reference sequence). The CDR3 has 13 residues.

The chain employs TRBV6-5 and TRBJ1-1, with 7 bases that match TRBD1. Germline assignment: CDR1 MNHEY and CDR2 SVGAGI. The ends lost 7 bases at V and 2 bases at J; junction bases unmatched: 4. The CDR3 has 13 residues. DNA of the CDR3: TGTGCCAGCATGGACAGGCGAAACACTGAAGCTTTCTTT. Protein: CASMDRRNTEAFF.

This clone was recorded a few times. The chain combines TRBV5-4 with TRBJ2-4; a weak D match, TRBD2 (6 bases). Germline assignment: CDR1 SGHNT and CDR2 YYREEE (reference sequence). The ends were cut back, 3 bases at V and 6 bases at J, with 10 bases in the middle. This CDR3 is built from 13 residues. In DNA, the CDR3 is TGTGCCAGCAGCTCGGGAGAGGGAAACATTCAGTACTTC. It encodes CASSSGEGNIQYF.

The rearrangement uses TRBV4-1 and TRBJ2-6; 8 bases are a match to TRBD1. This CDR3 contains 18 residues. V lost 2 bases, J lost 0 bases, and 6 bases stayed unmatched. The germline gives CDR1 MGHRA, CDR2 YSYEKL. The CDR3 DNA reads TGCGCCAGCAGCCAACAGGGACAGGCGTTCTCTGGGGCCAACGTCCTGACTTTC. This sequence encodes CASSQQGQAFSGANVLTF.

The chain has TRBV30 and TRBJ2-4, with unresolved D. V was trimmed by 7 bases and J by 0 bases, leaving 13 bases between them. There are 14 residues in the CDR3. Germline V gene sequence: CDR1 GTSNPN, CDR2 SVGIG (reference sequence). In DNA, the CDR3 is TGTGCCTCCACCCCCCGCGGAGCCAAAAACATTCAGTACTTC. Its protein product is CASTPRGAKNIQYF.

This rearrangement joins TRBV18 to TRBJ1-1; TRBD1 matches at 8 bases. The junction had 7 bases not matched to a gene; V was cut back by 0 bases and J by 4 bases. CDR1 is KGHSH and CDR2 is LQKENI in the germline V gene. The CDR3 runs to 16 residues. CDR3 sequence (DNA): TGTGCCAGCTCACCACCTGGAGACAGGGGTCGCACTGAAGCTTTCTTT. Translation gives CASSPPGDRGRTEAFF.

The V gene is TRBV5-1, the J gene TRBJ1-4, with D perhaps TRBD1 (6 bases). The V and J ends lost 4 bases and 0 bases respectively, with 13 bases between them. CDR3 size: 16 residues. CDR1 is SGHRS and CDR2 is YFSETQ in the germline V gene. The CDR3, as DNA: TGCGCCAGCAGCGTCGGACAGTTTGCAACTAATGAAAAACTGTTTTTT. Encoded protein: CASSVGQFATNEKLFF.

The chain employs TRBV28 and TRBJ2-7; TRBD2 is a possible D gene (8 bases). The CDR3 has 18 residues. Germline CDR1 and CDR2: MDHEN and SYDVKM. V was shortened by 2 bases and J by 1 base, with 21 bases between the two germline ends. This CDR3 is CASSLRRDSGGGSYEQYF. The CDR3 DNA follows: TGTGCCAGCAGTTTACGGAGGGACAGCGGGGGTGGGTCCTACGAGCAGTACTTC.

The chain carries TRBV5-1 and TRBJ1-6; 7 nucleotides match TRBD1. V trimming: 0 bases; J trimming: 7 bases; junction bases outside the gene matches: 4. This CDR3 region has 15 residues. Germline lookup yields CDR1 SGHRS and CDR2 YFSETQ. The chain's CDR3 is CASSLGSTGNSPLHF. Here the CDR3 DNA reads TGCGCCAGCAGCTTGGGGTCGACAGGGAATTCACCCCTCCACTTT.

The chain employs TRBV28 and TRBJ2-7; TRBD1 agrees at 11 bases. The CDR3 length is 15 residues. With V trimmed by 2 bases and J by 2 bases, 2 bases remained unmatched. Germline assignment: CDR1 MDHEN and CDR2 SYDVKM. This CDR3 is CASSLQDRGPYEQYF. DNA for the CDR3: TGTGCCAGCAGTTTACAGGACAGGGGGCCCTACGAGCAGTACTTC. The full variable domain, in which reference TRBV28 and TRBJ2-7 provide the parts outside the CDR3, is DVKVTQSSRYLVKRTGEKVFLECVQDMDHENMFWYRQDPGLGLRLIYFSYDVKMKEKGDIPEGYSVSREKKERFSLILESASTNQTSMYLCASSLQDRGPYEQYFGPGTRLTVT.

The rearrangement joins TRBV10-2 to TRBJ1-1; 7 bases are a match to TRBD1. Trimming cost V 6 bases and J 11 bases; bases outside gene matches: 15. Germline CDR1 and CDR2: WSHSY and SAAADI. This CDR3 is 14 amino acids long. CDR3 DNA sequence: TGCGCCAGCAGACTCGAAGGGGGCGAGAGGTCGGCTTTCTTT. This codes for CASRLEGGERSAFF.

The J gene is TRBJ2-3, the V gene TRBV5-1; 14 bases are shared with TRBD2. V dropped 4 bases and J dropped 4; count of bases not matched to a gene: 5. The germline gives CDR1 SGHRS, CDR2 YFSETQ. This CDR3 is 16 amino acids long. The CDR3 DNA is TGCGCCAGCAGCCCTGGGACTAGCGGGAGCTCAGATACGCAGTATTTT. It translates to CASSPGTSGSSDTQYF.

This rearrangement joins TRBV7-3 to TRBJ2-7; 8 bases agree with TRBD1. CDR1 and CDR2 (germline): SGHTA, FQGTGA. With V trimmed by 4 bases and J by 2 bases, 7 bases remained unmatched. This CDR3 comprises 15 residues. CDR3 sequence reads: CASSSAGTGTYEQYF. CDR3 coding DNA: TGTGCCAGCAGCTCAGCCGGGACAGGCACCTACGAGCAGTACTTC.

J is TRBJ2-3 and V is TRBV19, with D tentatively TRBD2 (6 bases). Germline lookup yields CDR1 LNHDA and CDR2 SQIVND (reference sequence). Between the trimmed V and J ends, which lost 3 bases and 8 bases, there was a span of 12 bases. This CDR3 contains 13 residues. This CDR3 reads CASSIPSGSTQYF. The CDR3 DNA follows: TGTGCCAGTAGTATCCCCTCCGGGAGTACGCAGTATTTT. Looking up the rest from reference TRBV19 and TRBJ2-3 gives the full variable domain: DGGITQSPKYLFRKEGQNVTLSCEQNLNHDAMYWYRQDPGQGLRLIYYSQIVNDFQKGDIAEGYSVSREKKESFPLTVTSAQKNPTAFYLCASSIPSGSTQYFGPGTRLTVL.